A selection of T cell receptor beta chains follows, all from one sample in a study of cytomegalovirus exposure and HLA in healthy donors. Profiling relied on immunoSEQ multiplex PCR, and the TCRdb table lists in-frame clones only, not all of them. The top ten hold 2% to 2.5% of the sample, which has approximately 100,000 clones, 80% seen once. The sample consisted of PBMCs. These receptors were obtained from a young man in good health and CMV-seronegative. Both conserved end residues are part of each CDR3. Fields, in order: V gene, D gene, J gene, clone size, CDR3 protein, CDR3 DNA. D genes are given only for firm matches. Clone size is given for some rows only: seen once, a few or many times, or a class if the clone is expanded.

v_gene: TRBV29-1
d_gene: .
j_gene: TRBJ2-1
abundance: .
CDR3aa: CSVAPRETGGFF
CDR3nt: TGCAGCGTTGCCCCTCGGGAGACTGGGGGGTTCTTC

v_gene: TRBV7-2
d_gene: .
j_gene: TRBJ2-7
abundance: .
CDR3aa: CASSLTPGEQYF
CDR3nt: TGTGCCAGCAGCTTAACCCCGGGCGAGCAGTACTTC

v_gene: TRBV10-1
d_gene: TRBD1
j_gene: TRBJ2-3
abundance: .
CDR3aa: CASSRGQVDTQYF
CDR3nt: TGCGCCAGCAGCAGGGGACAGGTCGATACGCAGTATTTT

v_gene: TRBV18
d_gene: TRBD2
j_gene: TRBJ2-1
abundance: once
CDR3aa: CASSRGGGLNEQFF
CDR3nt: TGTGCCAGCTCACGCGGCGGGGGGCTCAATGAGCAGTTCTTC

v_gene: TRBV28
d_gene: .
j_gene: TRBJ1-1
abundance: .
CDR3aa: CATFSREGNTEAFF
CDR3nt: TGTGCCACTTTCTCGAGGGAGGGGAACACTGAAGCTTTCTTT

v_gene: TRBV15
d_gene: TRBD1
j_gene: TRBJ1-2
abundance: few
CDR3aa: CATSRASRDRGARGYTF
CDR3nt: TGTGCCACCAGCAGAGCGAGCCGGGACAGGGGGGCACGGGGCTACACCTTC

v_gene: TRBV5-1
d_gene: .
j_gene: TRBJ1-2
abundance: few
CDR3aa: CASRETNYGYTF
CDR3nt: TGCGCCAGCCGTGAGACTAACTATGGCTACACCTTC

v_gene: TRBV6-1
d_gene: .
j_gene: TRBJ1-2
abundance: .
CDR3aa: CASSQDRYGYTF
CDR3nt: TGTGCCAGCAGTCAGGACAGATATGGCTACACCTTC

v_gene: TRBV6-5
d_gene: .
j_gene: TRBJ2-7
abundance: .
CDR3aa: CASSSRRTTPYEQYF
CDR3nt: TGTGCCAGCAGTTCCCGACGGACAACCCCCTACGAGCAGTACTTC

v_gene: TRBV5-1
d_gene: .
j_gene: TRBJ1-1
abundance: .
CDR3aa: CASSLAGRSFTEAFF
CDR3nt: TGCGCCAGCAGCTTGGCCGGGAGATCCTTTACTGAAGCTTTCTTT

v_gene: TRBV28
d_gene: .
j_gene: TRBJ1-2
abundance: .
CDR3aa: CASFRVDGYTF
CDR3nt: TGTGCCAGCTTCAGGGTCGATGGCTACACCTTC